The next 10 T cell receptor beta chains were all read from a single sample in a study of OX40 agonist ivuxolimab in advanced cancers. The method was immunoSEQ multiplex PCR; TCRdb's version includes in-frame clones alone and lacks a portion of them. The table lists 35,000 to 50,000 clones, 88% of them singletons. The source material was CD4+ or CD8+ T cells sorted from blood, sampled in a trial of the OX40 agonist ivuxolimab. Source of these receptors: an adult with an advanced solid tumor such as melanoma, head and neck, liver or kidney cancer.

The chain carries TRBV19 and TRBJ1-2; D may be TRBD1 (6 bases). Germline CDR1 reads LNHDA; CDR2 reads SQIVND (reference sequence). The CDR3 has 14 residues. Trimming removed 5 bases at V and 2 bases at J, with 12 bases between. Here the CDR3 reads CASSYKGGNYGYTF. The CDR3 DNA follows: TGTGCCAGTAGTTATAAAGGGGGGAACTATGGCTACACCTTC. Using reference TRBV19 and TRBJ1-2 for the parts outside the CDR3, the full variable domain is DGGITQSPKYLFRKEGQNVTLSCEQNLNHDAMYWYRQDPGQGLRLIYYSQIVNDFQKGDIAEGYSVSREKKESFPLTVTSAQKNPTAFYLCASSYKGGNYGYTFGSGTRLTVV.

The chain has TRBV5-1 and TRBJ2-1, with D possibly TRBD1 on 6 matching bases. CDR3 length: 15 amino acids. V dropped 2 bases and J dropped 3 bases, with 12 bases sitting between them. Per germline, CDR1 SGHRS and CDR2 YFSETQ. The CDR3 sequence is CASSLTRGFYNEQFF. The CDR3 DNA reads TGCGCCAGCAGCTTAACCAGGGGCTTCTACAATGAGCAGTTCTTC.

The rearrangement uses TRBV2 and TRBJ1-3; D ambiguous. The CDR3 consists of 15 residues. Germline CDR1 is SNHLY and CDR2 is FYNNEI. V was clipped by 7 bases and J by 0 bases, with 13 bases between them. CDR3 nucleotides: TGTGCCAGCAACCCGAGTACGAGCTCTGGAAACACCATATATTTT. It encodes CASNPSTSSGNTIYF.

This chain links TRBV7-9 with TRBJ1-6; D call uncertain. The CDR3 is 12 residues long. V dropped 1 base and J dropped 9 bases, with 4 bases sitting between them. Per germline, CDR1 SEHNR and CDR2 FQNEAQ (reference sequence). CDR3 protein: CASSLEGSPLHF. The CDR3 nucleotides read TGTGCCAGCAGCTTAGAGGGTTCACCCCTCCACTTT.

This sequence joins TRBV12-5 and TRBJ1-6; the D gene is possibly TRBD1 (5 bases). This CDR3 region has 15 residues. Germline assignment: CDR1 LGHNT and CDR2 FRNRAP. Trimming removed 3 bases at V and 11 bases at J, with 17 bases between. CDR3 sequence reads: CASGFSWPQETPLHF. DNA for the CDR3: TGTGCTAGTGGTTTTTCTTGGCCACAGGAGACACCCCTCCACTTT. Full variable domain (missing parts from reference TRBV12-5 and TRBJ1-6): DARVTQTPRHKVTEMGQEVTMRCQPILGHNTVFWYRQTMMQGLELLAYFRNRAPLDDSGMPKDRFSAEMPDATLATLKIQPSEPRDSAVYFCASGFSWPQETPLHFGNGTRLTVT.

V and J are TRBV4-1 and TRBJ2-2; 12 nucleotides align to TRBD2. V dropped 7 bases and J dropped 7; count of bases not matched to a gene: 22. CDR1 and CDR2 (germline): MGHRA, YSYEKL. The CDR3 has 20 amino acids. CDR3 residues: CASTLRTDLRLAGGIGELFF. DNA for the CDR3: TGCGCCAGCACTCTTAGGACGGATCTGAGGCTAGCGGGGGGGATCGGGGAGCTGTTTTTT.

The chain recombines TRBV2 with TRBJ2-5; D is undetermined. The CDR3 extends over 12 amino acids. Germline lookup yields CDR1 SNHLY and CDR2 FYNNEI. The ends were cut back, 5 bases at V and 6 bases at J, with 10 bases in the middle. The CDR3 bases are TGTGCCAGCAGTTTCTCGAGGCAGACCCAGTACTTC. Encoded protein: CASSFSRQTQYF. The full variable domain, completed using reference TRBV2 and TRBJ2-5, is EPEVTQTPSHQVTQMGQEVILRCVPISNHLYFYWYRQILGQKVEFLVSFYNNEISEKSEIFDDQFSVERPDGSNFTLKIRSTKLEDSAMYFCASSFSRQTQYFGPGTRLLVL.

The CDR3 nucleotides are TGTGCCACCCCGGGGGACGGAACTGGAAACACCATATATTTT. It specifies CATPGDGTGNTIYF. The chain has TRBV7-9 and TRBJ1-3, with D perhaps matching TRBD1 (5 bases). The germline gives CDR1 SEHNR, CDR2 FQNEAQ (reference sequence). This CDR3 contains 14 residues. Trimming left V 10 bases short and J 2 bases short, with 15 bases between.

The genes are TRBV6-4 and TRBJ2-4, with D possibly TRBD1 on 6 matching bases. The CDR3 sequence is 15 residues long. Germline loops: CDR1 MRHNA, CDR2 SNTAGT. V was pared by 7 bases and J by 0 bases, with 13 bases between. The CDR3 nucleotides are TGTGCCAGCATTGGGACACCCTTAGCCAAAAACATTCAGTACTTC. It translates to CASIGTPLAKNIQYF.

The CDR3 sequence: CASSLQATNEKLFF. The CDR3 nucleotides are TGTGCCAGCAGCCTACAAGCAACTAATGAAAAACTGTTTTTT. The chain recombines TRBV2 with TRBJ1-4; D uncertain. The V end lost 6 bases, the J end lost 0 bases, and 8 bases lay between the germline ends. This CDR3 is 14 amino acids long. Germline-derived CDR1 and CDR2 are SNHLY and FYNNEI.